This T cell receptor beta chain was obtained from a study of shared clonotypes between healthy human individuals. V dropped 4 bases and J dropped 2; count of bases not matched to a gene: 9. This CDR3 is 15 amino acids long. Germline V CDR1 and CDR2: SGHNT, YYREEE (reference sequence). The protocol was immunoSEQ multiplex PCR, while the TCRdb copy is restricted to in-frame clones and leaves out a portion. The table lists around 1,000,000 clones, around 77% of them singletons. General study points: Tissue TCR repertoires likely differ from these blood-only repertoires.

To note about this clone: The antigen is undetermined.

Sequenced sample: memory CD4+ T cells from PBMCs. As to subset: CD45RA-negative fraction. This receptor was obtained from a man aged 18 to 29 in good health. Some clones in this sample may be carry-over from other donors' samples. The V gene is TRBV5-4, the J gene TRBJ2-7; 7 nucleotides align to TRBD2. The CDR3 here is CASSPSGGRPYEQYF. The DNA for the CDR3 is TGTGCCAGCAGCCCTTCGGGGGGACGACCCTACGAGCAGTACTTC.